The rows below give T cell receptor beta chains drawn from one sample of a study of blood T cell repertoires in COVID-19. Generated by immunoSEQ multiplex PCR, the TCRdb table keeps only in-frame clones and is missing some. Of more than 250,000 clones in the sample, approximately 86% were seen once. The source material was peripheral blood. These TCRs come from a man aged 18-30 years with active or convalescent COVID-19. Both conserved end residues are part of each CDR3. A D gene is named only where the DNA matches it firmly. Clone size is given for some rows only: seen once, a few or many times, or a class if the clone is expanded.

d_gene: -
j_gene: TRBJ1-1
len: 13
v_gene: TRBV24-1
abundance: few
CDR3aa: CATMAGENTEAFF
CDR3nt: TGTGCCACCATGGCAGGGGAGAACACTGAAGCTTTCTTT

d_gene: TRBD1
j_gene: TRBJ2-3
len: 16
v_gene: TRBV7-9
abundance: once
CDR3aa: CASSHRDRGPTDTQYF
CDR3nt: TGTGCCAGCAGCCACCGGGACAGGGGGCCGACAGATACGCAGTATTTT

d_gene: -
j_gene: TRBJ1-5
len: 13
v_gene: TRBV6-4
abundance: -
CDR3aa: CASSGGRNQPQHF
CDR3nt: TGTGCCAGCAGTGGAGGGAGGAATCAGCCCCAGCATTTT

d_gene: TRBD2
j_gene: TRBJ2-5
len: 17
v_gene: TRBV7-2
abundance: -
CDR3aa: CASSSGMTSGMGETQYF
CDR3nt: TGTGCCAGCAGCTCCGGGATGACTAGCGGGATGGGAGAGACCCAGTACTTC

d_gene: -
j_gene: TRBJ2-3
len: 13
v_gene: TRBV19
abundance: -
CDR3aa: CASSIAGTDTQYF
CDR3nt: TGTGCCAGTAGTATAGCAGGCACAGATACGCAGTATTTT

d_gene: TRBD2
j_gene: TRBJ2-1
len: 13
v_gene: TRBV4-1
abundance: -
CDR3aa: CASSPGLAGEQFF
CDR3nt: TGCGCCAGCAGCCCGGGACTAGCGGGCGAGCAGTTCTTC

d_gene: -
j_gene: TRBJ2-7
len: 13
v_gene: TRBV2
abundance: -
CDR3aa: CATTSSIVDWQYF
CDR3nt: TGTGCCACCACCTCGTCCATAGTCGATTGGCAGTACTTC

d_gene: TRBD2
j_gene: TRBJ2-1
len: 15
v_gene: TRBV24-1
abundance: -
CDR3aa: CATSDRLAGEDEQFF
CDR3nt: TGTGCCACCAGTGACAGACTAGCGGGAGAGGATGAGCAGTTCTTC

d_gene: TRBD1
j_gene: TRBJ1-2
len: 14
v_gene: TRBV27
abundance: -
CDR3aa: CASSTGTGDYGYTF
CDR3nt: TGTGCCAGCAGTACAGGGACAGGGGACTATGGCTACACCTTC

d_gene: -
j_gene: TRBJ1-4
len: 16
v_gene: TRBV28
abundance: -
CDR3aa: CASSSGGAGQREKLFF
CDR3nt: TGTGCCAGCAGCTCCGGTGGAGCGGGACAAAGAGAAAAACTGTTTTTT

d_gene: -
j_gene: TRBJ1-6
len: 15
v_gene: TRBV2
abundance: -
CDR3aa: CAIVGGENRDSPLHF
CDR3nt: TGTGCCATTGTCGGCGGAGAAAACCGGGATTCACCCCTCCACTTT

d_gene: TRBD1
j_gene: TRBJ2-3
len: 15
v_gene: TRBV3-1/TRBV3-2
abundance: -
CDR3aa: CASSQGDRGQDTQYF
CDR3nt: TGTGCCAGCAGCCAAGGGGACAGGGGGCAAGATACGCAGTATTTT

d_gene: -
j_gene: TRBJ2-2
len: 12
v_gene: TRBV5-4
abundance: -
CDR3aa: CASSSVHGELFF
CDR3nt: TGTGCCAGCAGCTCGGTCCACGGGGAGCTGTTTTTT

d_gene: TRBD2
j_gene: TRBJ2-7
len: 12
v_gene: TRBV19
abundance: -
CDR3aa: CASSKREGEQYF
CDR3nt: TGTGCCAGTAGTAAGCGGGAGGGGGAGCAGTACTTC

d_gene: TRBD1
j_gene: TRBJ1-4
len: 14
v_gene: TRBV24-1
abundance: -
CDR3aa: CATSDSQGGEKLFF
CDR3nt: TGTGCCACCAGTGACTCACAGGGGGGAGAAAAACTGTTTTTT

d_gene: -
j_gene: TRBJ2-5
len: 16
v_gene: TRBV9
abundance: -
CDR3aa: CASSGGGGGGQETQYF
CDR3nt: TGTGCCAGCAGCGGAGGAGGGGGAGGGGGCCAAGAGACCCAGTACTTC

d_gene: TRBD1
j_gene: TRBJ2-2
len: 14
v_gene: TRBV2
abundance: few
CDR3aa: CAVLQGAGTGELFF
CDR3nt: TGTGCCGTACTACAGGGGGCGGGCACCGGGGAGCTGTTTTTT

d_gene: TRBD1
j_gene: TRBJ1-6
len: 14
v_gene: TRBV28
abundance: few
CDR3aa: CASSRGQENSPLHF
CDR3nt: TGTGCCAGCAGTCGAGGACAGGAGAATTCACCCCTCCACTTT

d_gene: -
j_gene: TRBJ1-6
len: 13
v_gene: TRBV6-5
abundance: -
CDR3aa: CASSYATNSPLHF
CDR3nt: TGTGCCAGCAGTTACGCCACAAATTCACCCCTCCACTTT

d_gene: -
j_gene: TRBJ1-5
len: 15
v_gene: TRBV24-1
abundance: -
CDR3aa: CATSDGTFFNQPQHF
CDR3nt: TGTGCCACCAGTGATGGGACATTTTTTAATCAGCCCCAGCATTTT

d_gene: -
j_gene: TRBJ1-5
len: 15
v_gene: TRBV12-1
abundance: -
CDR3aa: CASSFSRRGNQPQHF
CDR3nt: TGTGCCAGCAGCTTTAGCCGACGGGGAAATCAGCCCCAGCATTTT

d_gene: -
j_gene: TRBJ2-2
len: 12
v_gene: TRBV5-1
abundance: -
CDR3aa: CASVDTAGELFF
CDR3nt: TGCGCCAGCGTCGATACAGCCGGGGAGCTGTTTTTT

d_gene: TRBD2
j_gene: TRBJ2-7
len: 15
v_gene: TRBV7-2
abundance: once
CDR3aa: CASSLSGTYSYEQYF
CDR3nt: TGTGCCAGCAGCTTGAGCGGGACCTACTCCTACGAGCAGTACTTC

d_gene: -
j_gene: TRBJ2-2
len: 13
v_gene: TRBV9
abundance: -
CDR3aa: CASSPGHTGELFF
CDR3nt: TGTGCCAGCAGCCCAGGGCACACCGGGGAGCTGTTTTTT

d_gene: -
j_gene: TRBJ2-7
len: 14
v_gene: TRBV5-4
abundance: -
CDR3aa: CASSLGRTVYEQYF
CDR3nt: TGTGCCAGCAGCTTGGGCAGGACAGTATACGAGCAGTACTTC

d_gene: -
j_gene: TRBJ2-7
len: 11
v_gene: TRBV6-2/TRBV6-3
abundance: -
CDR3aa: CASSHRDEQYF
CDR3nt: TGTGCCAGCAGTCACAGAGACGAGCAGTACTTC

d_gene: -
j_gene: TRBJ1-4
len: 13
v_gene: TRBV4-3
abundance: -
CDR3aa: CASSQEEGEKLFF
CDR3nt: TGCGCCAGCAGCCAAGAGGAGGGTGAAAAACTGTTTTTT

d_gene: -
j_gene: TRBJ2-5
len: 11
v_gene: TRBV29-1
abundance: -
CDR3aa: CSVEIQETQYF
CDR3nt: TGCAGCGTTGAAATACAAGAGACCCAGTACTTC

d_gene: -
j_gene: TRBJ2-2
len: 17
v_gene: TRBV24-1
abundance: -
CDR3aa: CATSDPGTPIMTGELFF
CDR3nt: TGTGCCACCAGTGATCCCGGGACTCCTATAATGACCGGGGAGCTGTTTTTT

d_gene: -
j_gene: TRBJ2-7
len: 15
v_gene: TRBV7-6
abundance: -
CDR3aa: CASSLGEESSYEQYF
CDR3nt: TGTGCCAGCAGCTTAGGGGAGGAAAGCTCCTACGAGCAGTACTTC

d_gene: -
j_gene: TRBJ1-5
len: 13
v_gene: TRBV5-1
abundance: -
CDR3aa: CASSLNSNQPQHF
CDR3nt: TGCGCCAGCAGTCTTAATAGCAATCAGCCCCAGCATTTT

d_gene: -
j_gene: TRBJ2-3
len: 19
v_gene: TRBV4-3
abundance: -
CDR3aa: CASSQDMTSRRISTDTQYF
CDR3nt: TGCGCCAGCAGCCAAGATATGACTTCTAGGAGGATCAGCACAGATACGCAGTATTTT

d_gene: TRBD1
j_gene: TRBJ1-4
len: 14
v_gene: TRBV7-2
abundance: -
CDR3aa: CASSLDRGEGKLFF
CDR3nt: TGTGCCAGCAGCTTGGACAGGGGAGAGGGAAAACTGTTTTTT

d_gene: -
j_gene: TRBJ1-1
len: 15
v_gene: TRBV5-1
abundance: -
CDR3aa: CASSPGQGSSSEAFF
CDR3nt: TGCGCCAGCAGCCCTGGCCAGGGGAGTTCGAGTGAAGCTTTCTTT

d_gene: TRBD2
j_gene: TRBJ2-1
len: 14
v_gene: TRBV15
abundance: -
CDR3aa: CATSGRTSSGEQFF
CDR3nt: TGTGCCACCAGCGGAAGGACTAGCTCCGGTGAGCAGTTCTTC

d_gene: -
j_gene: TRBJ1-4
len: 12
v_gene: TRBV19
abundance: -
CDR3aa: CASSTQQGEGFF
CDR3nt: TGTGCCAGTAGTACTCAACAGGGCGAGGGGTTTTTT

d_gene: -
j_gene: TRBJ2-3
len: 14
v_gene: TRBV28
abundance: -
CDR3aa: CASSLGQNTDTQYF
CDR3nt: TGTGCCAGCAGTTTAGGACAGAACACAGATACGCAGTATTTT

d_gene: TRBD1
j_gene: TRBJ1-1
len: 12
v_gene: TRBV5-1
abundance: -
CDR3aa: CASGTVNTEAFF
CDR3nt: TGCGCCAGCGGGACAGTGAACACTGAAGCTTTCTTT

d_gene: TRBD1
j_gene: TRBJ1-4
len: 15
v_gene: TRBV7-2
abundance: -
CDR3aa: CASSLDWTGGEKLFF
CDR3nt: TGTGCCAGCAGCTTAGATTGGACAGGGGGTGAAAAACTGTTTTTT

d_gene: -
j_gene: TRBJ1-2
len: 19
v_gene: TRBV19
abundance: -
CDR3aa: CASSTTSGDVERTNYGYTF
CDR3nt: TGTGCCAGTAGTACCACGTCAGGGGATGTGGAAAGGACTAACTATGGCTACACCTTC

d_gene: -
j_gene: TRBJ1-1
len: 11
v_gene: TRBV24-1
abundance: -
CDR3aa: CATSEQGEAFF
CDR3nt: TGTGCCACCAGTGAGCAGGGTGAAGCTTTCTTT

d_gene: -
j_gene: TRBJ1-5
len: 15
v_gene: TRBV28
abundance: -
CDR3aa: CASSLHGGGNQPQHF
CDR3nt: TGTGCCAGCAGTTTACACGGGGGAGGCAATCAGCCCCAGCATTTT

d_gene: -
j_gene: TRBJ2-1
len: 15
v_gene: TRBV30
abundance: -
CDR3aa: CAWRSLRQSYNEQFF
CDR3nt: TGTGCCTGGAGATCCCTCCGACAGAGTTACAATGAGCAGTTCTTC

d_gene: -
j_gene: TRBJ1-4
len: 15
v_gene: TRBV25-1
abundance: -
CDR3aa: CASSELGATNEKLFF
CDR3nt: TGTGCCAGCAGTGAATTGGGAGCAACTAATGAAAAACTGTTTTTT

d_gene: -
j_gene: TRBJ1-1
len: 12
v_gene: TRBV5-6
abundance: -
CDR3aa: CASSTGGTEAFF
CDR3nt: TGTGCCAGCAGCACCGGGGGCACTGAAGCTTTCTTT

d_gene: -
j_gene: TRBJ2-7
len: 14
v_gene: TRBV2
abundance: -
CDR3aa: CASSEGRATYEQYF
CDR3nt: TGTGCCAGCAGTGAAGGGCGGGCCACCTACGAGCAGTACTTC

d_gene: -
j_gene: TRBJ2-5
len: 13
v_gene: TRBV12-3/TRBV12-4
abundance: -
CDR3aa: CASSQGSQETQYF
CDR3nt: TGTGCCAGCAGTCAGGGCTCACAAGAGACCCAGTACTTC

d_gene: -
j_gene: TRBJ2-7
len: 11
v_gene: TRBV2
abundance: -
CDR3aa: CASLLTGRQYF
CDR3nt: TGTGCCAGCCTTCTTACAGGGAGGCAGTACTTC

d_gene: -
j_gene: TRBJ1-1
len: 16
v_gene: TRBV15
abundance: once
CDR3aa: CATSRGTQGLNTEAFF
CDR3nt: TGTGCCACCAGCAGAGGAACACAGGGACTGAACACTGAAGCTTTCTTT

d_gene: -
j_gene: TRBJ2-1
len: 15
v_gene: TRBV30
abundance: -
CDR3aa: CAWSVYAGYIGEQFF
CDR3nt: TGTGCCTGGAGTGTATACGCGGGCTACATTGGTGAGCAGTTCTTC

d_gene: TRBD1
j_gene: TRBJ1-5
len: 15
v_gene: TRBV6-1
abundance: -
CDR3aa: CASSEGDRSNQPQHF
CDR3nt: TGTGCCAGCAGTGAGGGGGACAGAAGCAATCAGCCCCAGCATTTT

d_gene: TRBD1
j_gene: TRBJ1-5
len: 14
v_gene: TRBV28
abundance: once
CDR3aa: CASSSGTGRQPQHF
CDR3nt: TGTGCCAGCAGCTCCGGGACAGGGCGTCAGCCCCAGCATTTT

d_gene: TRBD1
j_gene: TRBJ2-7
len: 13
v_gene: TRBV19
abundance: -
CDR3aa: CASRPPGGYEQYF
CDR3nt: TGTGCCAGTAGGCCTCCAGGGGGCTACGAGCAGTACTTC

d_gene: TRBD2
j_gene: TRBJ2-1
len: 15
v_gene: TRBV7-9
abundance: once
CDR3aa: CASSLGGGAYNEQFF
CDR3nt: TGTGCCAGCAGCTTAGGCGGGGGGGCATACAATGAGCAGTTCTTC